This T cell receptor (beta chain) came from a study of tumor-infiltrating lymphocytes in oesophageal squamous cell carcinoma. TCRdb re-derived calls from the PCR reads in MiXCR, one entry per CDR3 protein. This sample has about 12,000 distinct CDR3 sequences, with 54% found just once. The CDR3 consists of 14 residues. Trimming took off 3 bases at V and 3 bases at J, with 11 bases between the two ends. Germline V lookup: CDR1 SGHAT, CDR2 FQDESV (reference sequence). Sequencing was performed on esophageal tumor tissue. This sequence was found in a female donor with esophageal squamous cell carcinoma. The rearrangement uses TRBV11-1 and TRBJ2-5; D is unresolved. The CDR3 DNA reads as TGTGCCAGCAGCTTGGCCTCTAGAAAAGAGACCCAGTACTTC. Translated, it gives CASSLASRKETQYF.